This section outlines one T cell receptor (beta chain) sequence together with its context. Treatment indicated: oral pan-JAK inhibitor, 5-10 mg twice daily. RNA, once extracted, was reverse transcribed into cDNA for use as the sequencing template. TCRdb keeps only in-frame clones here, not all; method: immunoSEQ multiplex PCR. Here the sample spans approximately 280,000 clones, 55% to 75% being singletons. This entry is derived from a study of CD8+ T cells in alopecia areata. The overall study: Treated patients took oral tofacitinib at 5 to 10 mg twice daily.

Trimming left V 4 bases short and J 3 bases short, with 19 bases between. CDR3 length equals 18 residues. Germline loops: CDR1 SEHNR, CDR2 FQNEAQ (reference sequence). V gene TRBV7-9 combines with J gene TRBJ2-6; D perhaps matches TRBD1 (5 bases). The receptor was derived from a human donor with alopecia areata. The sequenced sample was CD4+ T cells sorted from blood, obtained at week 24, from a patient treated with tofacitinib. The CDR3 DNA reads TGTGCCAGCAGCTCCAGGGTAGGGGTTCGTTATGGGGCCAACGTCCTGACTTTC. It encodes CASSSRVGVRYGANVLTF. Full variable domain (outside the CDR3, taken from reference TRBV7-9 and TRBJ2-6): DTGVSQNPRHKITKRGQNVTFRCDPISEHNRLYWYRQTLGQGPEFLTYFQNEAQLEKSRLLSDRFSAERPKGSFSTLEIQRTEQGDSAMYLCASSSRVGVRYGANVLTFGAGSRLTVL.